Each of the 20 T cell receptor beta chains below was sequenced from the same sample in a study of cytomegalovirus exposure and HLA in healthy donors. A multiplex PCR was run with 60 Vbeta primers and 13 Jbeta primers. TCRdb's copy holds only in-frame clones and misses some; the assay was immunoSEQ multiplex PCR. Here the sample spans around 200,000 clones, 82% being singletons. The sequencing input was PBMCs. Source of these receptors: a woman in her late teens or twenties in good health and CMV-seronegative.

This sequence joins TRBV27 and TRBJ2-1; the match to TRBD2 covers 12 bases. Germline values: CDR1 MNHEY, CDR2 SMNVEV (reference sequence). The CDR3 covers 18 residues. V lost 7 bases to trimming and J lost 1 base; unmatched junction nucleotides: 11. The CDR3 sequence is CASKFRLAGAPSYNEQFF. As DNA, the CDR3 is TGTGCCAGCAAGTTCCGACTAGCGGGAGCTCCTTCCTACAATGAGCAGTTCTTC.

CDR3 loop: CASSPPNSQSGAIGYTF. In nucleotides, the CDR3 is TGTGCCAGCTCACCACCGAATTCGCAGAGCGGGGCGATTGGCTACACCTTC. The V gene is TRBV18, the J gene TRBJ1-2; weak D call: TRBD1 (5 bases). The CDR3 spans 17 residues. Germline V gene data show CDR1 as KGHSH and CDR2 as LQKENI. Trimming took 0 bases from V and 7 from J, leaving 21 bases between them.

This clone was observed a handful of times. V is TRBV5-1 and J is TRBJ2-3, with D unresolved. Germline lookup yields CDR1 SGHRS and CDR2 YFSETQ. The V end lost 1 base, the J end lost 5 bases, and 8 bases lay between the germline ends. This CDR3 has 13 amino acids. CDR3 in amino acids: CASSLITGDTQYF. In DNA form, the CDR3 reads TGCGCCAGCAGCTTGATAACGGGAGATACGCAGTATTTT.

The V gene is TRBV7-8, the J gene TRBJ2-5, with 8 bases aligning to TRBD1. From germline, CDR1 is SGHVS and CDR2 FQNEAQ. This CDR3 region has 16 residues. J gave up 4 bases and V 4 bases, and 11 bases lay outside the gene matches. The chain's CDR3 is CASSSPPRGQGETQYF. CDR3 in DNA: TGTGCCAGCAGCTCACCCCCCAGGGGGCAAGGAGAGACCCAGTACTTC.

The rearrangement uses TRBV27 and TRBJ2-3; TRBD2 is a possible D gene (5 bases). The CDR3 loop spans 13 amino acids. The germline V gene encodes CDR1 MNHEY and CDR2 SMNVEV (reference sequence). The V end lost 2 bases, the J end lost 8 bases, and 11 bases lay between the germline ends. The CDR3 spells CASSLAMDFTQYF. The DNA of the CDR3 is TGTGCCAGCAGTTTAGCTATGGACTTTACGCAGTATTTT.

The chain combines TRBV5-8 with TRBJ2-3, with a tentative D call TRBD2 (6 bases). The CDR3 is made up of 13 amino acids. V was shortened by 0 bases and J by 6 bases, with 8 bases between the two germline ends. Per the germline V gene, CDR1 is SGHTS and CDR2 is YDEGEE. The CDR3 coding sequence is TGTGCCAGCAGCTTGGGGAGGGCTGATACGCAGTATTTT. It translates to CASSLGRADTQYF.

This chain's CDR3 is CASSPGGQSISNQPQHF. In DNA form, the CDR3 reads TGTGCCAGCTCACCAGGGGGACAGTCCATTAGCAATCAGCCCCAGCATTTT. The chain joins TRBV18 to TRBJ1-5; 7 bases match TRBD1. The CDR3 runs to 17 residues. Germline CDR1 is KGHSH and CDR2 is LQKENI. Trimming cost V 2 bases and J 0 bases; bases outside gene matches: 7.

Comments on this clone: Other DNA sequences in this specimen translate into the identical CDR3. The chain links TRBV27 to TRBJ2-7; D is undetermined. Looked up from germline, CDR1 is MNHEY and CDR2 is SMNVEV (reference sequence). V lost 3 bases to trimming and J lost 4 bases, with 4 bases between them. The length of the CDR3 is 11 residues. The DNA of the CDR3 is TGTGCCAGCAGTTTCGGGTACGAGCAGTACTTC. Translation gives CASSFGYEQYF.

The chain has TRBV19 and TRBJ2-5, with D maybe TRBD2 (6 bases). The CDR3 extends over 13 amino acids. Trimming took off 5 bases at V and 4 bases at J, with 11 bases between the two ends. Per germline, CDR1 LNHDA and CDR2 SQIVND (reference sequence). As DNA, the CDR3 is TGTGCCAGTAGTGATCAGGGAGGAGAGACCCAGTACTTC. Its translation is CASSDQGGETQYF.

This clone came up a few times. The J gene is TRBJ1-1, the V gene TRBV28; 7 bases map to TRBD1. This CDR3 contains 16 residues. Germline V gives CDR1 MDHEN, CDR2 SYDVKM. Germline trimming cut 3 bases from V and 3 bases from J; bases unmatched to any gene: 10. This CDR3 reads CASSFLGPRGDTEAFF. CDR3 nucleotides: TGTGCCAGCAGTTTCTTGGGGCCCAGGGGGGACACTGAAGCTTTCTTT.

This sequence joins TRBV6-1 and TRBJ2-1, with 8 nucleotides matching TRBD1. Losses at the gene ends were 3 bases for V and 5 bases for J; bases not matched to a gene: 9. In germline, CDR1 is MNHNS, CDR2 SASEGT. The CDR3 has 16 residues. The CDR3 spells CASSDETGGYHNEQFF. The DNA for the CDR3 is TGTGCCAGCAGTGACGAAACAGGGGGGTATCACAATGAGCAGTTCTTC.

The V call is TRBV25-1, the J call TRBJ2-5; D is perhaps TRBD1 (7 bases). CDR1 and CDR2 (germline): MGHDK, SYGVNS. The CDR3 is 12 amino acids. V was pared by 2 bases and J by 7 bases, with 8 bases between. The CDR3 is CASSEQGGTQYF. CDR3 DNA sequence: TGTGCCAGCAGTGAACAGGGGGGGACCCAGTACTTC.

CDR3 nucleotides: TGTGCCTCCTGTCCAGGGGAGGGTCAGCCCCAGCATTTT. The encoded protein is CASCPGEGQPQHF. The rearrangement links TRBV21-1 to TRBJ1-5. TRBV21-1 counts as a pseudogene. The CDR3 covers 13 residues.

In nucleotides, the CDR3 is TGTGCCAGCAGCCCCGAGGGACAGGGGGACACTGAAGCTTTCTTT. Its translation is CASSPEGQGDTEAFF. The chain uses TRBV7-9 and TRBJ1-1; TRBD1 aligns across 11 bases. The CDR3 runs to 15 residues. V trimming: 5 bases; J trimming: 3 bases; junction bases outside the gene matches: 5. CDR1 and CDR2 from the germline V gene are SEHNR and FQNEAQ (reference sequence).

This rearrangement joins TRBV5-4 to TRBJ2-5, with unresolved D. Germline V gives CDR1 SGHNT, CDR2 YYREEE (reference sequence). The CDR3 runs to 12 residues. Trimming shortened V by 4 bases and J by 3 bases, and 7 bases separated the two germline ends. CDR3 DNA sequence: TGTGCCAGCAGCGGGCGAGAAGAGACCCAGTACTTC. Translated: CASSGREETQYF. Full variable domain (missing parts from reference TRBV5-4 and TRBJ2-5): ETGVTQSPTHLIKTRGQQVTLRCSSQSGHNTVSWYQQALGQGPQFIFQYYREEENGRGNFPPRFSGLQFPNYSSELNVNALELDDSALYLCASSGREETQYFGPGTRLLVL.

The V call is TRBV28, the J call TRBJ1-2; no clear D gene. This CDR3 contains 13 residues. CDR1 MDHEN and CDR2 SYDVKM come from the germline V gene. With 5 bases removed from V and 4 bases from J, the gap between germline ends came to 11 bases. CDR3 in amino acids: CASSPPVVYGYTF. The CDR3 DNA is TGTGCCAGCAGTCCTCCGGTCGTCTATGGCTACACCTTC.

The V gene is TRBV29-1, the J gene TRBJ2-1; the D gene is possibly TRBD2 (6 bases). The CDR3 length is 13 residues. V shed 5 bases and J shed 7 bases, with 15 bases lying between them. CDR1 and CDR2 from the germline V gene are SQVTM and ANQGSEA. CDR3 amino acids: CSVRGASQNEQFF. CDR3 nucleotides: TGCAGCGTTCGCGGGGCCTCGCAAAATGAGCAGTTCTTC.

V gene TRBV28 combines with J gene TRBJ2-6, with 8 positions matching TRBD1. CDR1 is MDHEN, CDR2 SYDVKM, per germline. This CDR3 has 17 amino acids. With 2 bases clipped from V and 4 bases from J, the junction kept 7 bases outside the gene matches. CDR3 sequence: CASSLPLQGAGANVLTF. The CDR3 DNA sequence: TGTGCCAGCAGTTTACCCCTCCAGGGGGCAGGGGCCAACGTCCTGACTTTC. The variable domain in full, with the rest retrieved from reference TRBV28 and TRBJ2-6, is DVKVTQSSRYLVKRTGEKVFLECVQDMDHENMFWYRQDPGLGLRLIYFSYDVKMKEKGDIPEGYSVSREKKERFSLILESASTNQTSMYLCASSLPLQGAGANVLTFGAGSRLTVL.

V usage is TRBV27 and J usage is TRBJ2-5, with D possibly being TRBD2 (6 bases). The CDR3 totals 15 residues. Trimming cost V 3 bases and J 7 bases, with 18 bases left between them. Germline V gene sequence: CDR1 MNHEY, CDR2 SMNVEV (reference sequence). The CDR3 reads CASSLHDDRRGTQYF. The CDR3 nucleotides read TGTGCCAGCAGTTTGCACGATGATCGGAGGGGGACCCAGTACTTC.

This chain joins TRBV5-6 and TRBJ2-3, with a weak D call TRBD1 (6 bases). Germline V gene lookup returns CDR1 SGHDT and CDR2 YYEEEE. CDR3 length: 18 amino acids. Trimming removed 0 bases from V and 1 base from J, with 18 bases in between. CDR3 DNA: TGTGCCAGCAGCTTGGGTTTTATCTACAGGGATGGCACAGATACGCAGTATTTT. Amino acids: CASSLGFIYRDGTDTQYF.